The following is a T cell receptor beta chain sequence with its context. Repertoires were generated with immunoSEQ multiplex PCR, while TCRdb's copy carries only in-frame clones and drops some. The data contain 190,000 or so clones, 83% of them singletons. This sample is part of a study of blood T cell repertoires in COVID-19. Study-wide context: Collection of acute and convalescent COVID-19 samples took place in the United States, Italy and Spain. T cells, B-cell-depleted T cells, or PBMCs provided the cDNA or gDNA that served as material.

CDR1 and CDR2 from the germline V gene are SGHVS and FQNEAQ. With 3 bases clipped from V and 4 bases from J, the junction kept 7 bases outside the gene matches. The CDR3 runs to 15 residues. The origin of this receptor is a man between 45 and 60 years old with active or convalescent COVID-19. This chain connects TRBV7-8 to TRBJ1-2, with 8 bases lining up with TRBD1. The specimen was peripheral blood. CDR3 residues: CASSFLADRAYGYTF. The CDR3 bases are TGTGCCAGCAGCTTCCTTGCGGACAGGGCCTATGGCTACACCTTC.